This passage covers 24 T cell receptor beta chains from one sample sequenced in a study of human T cells and chemical hapten exposure. TCRdb reprocessed the RACE reads with MiXCR, giving one entry per CDR3 protein. The data contain some 70,000 distinct CDR3 sequences, around a third of them singletons. Time point in this sample: patch test 1, 2 weeks after DPC sensitization. The treatment here: therapeutic diphenylcyclopropenone sensitization with weekly scalp DPC. This specimen consisted of whole blood, obtained in connection with sensitization to the hapten diphenylcyclopropenone (DPC). These receptors all come from a man aged 40-55 years with alopecia areata. Some clones in this sample may be carry-over from other donors' samples.

Notes on this clonotype: One end of the junction varies from germline; a read error may be responsible. The chain couples TRBV4-1 to TRBJ1-2; D remains ambiguous. Germline CDR1 MGHRA, CDR2 YSYEKL. The CDR3 loop spans 16 amino acids. CDR3 amino acids: CASSQDISDWNYGDTF. The DNA of the CDR3 is TGCGCCAGCAGCCAAGATATATCGGACTGGAACTATGGCGACACCTTC.

This chain uses TRBV20-1 with TRBJ1-1, with a weak D call TRBD1 (5 bases). CDR3 length equals 14 residues. Per the germline V gene, CDR1 is DFQATT and CDR2 is SNEGSKA (reference sequence). The ends were cut back, 0 bases at V and 1 base at J, with 9 bases in the middle. CDR3 coding DNA: TGCAGTGCTAGAGATAGGACAACGAACACTGAAGCTTTCTTT. It translates to CSARDRTTNTEAFF.

This clonotype was found a few times. The chain combines TRBV12-3 or TRBV12-4 with TRBJ1-6; 9 nucleotides match TRBD1. With 6 bases clipped from V and 10 bases from J, the junction kept 7 bases outside the gene matches. There are 14 residues in the CDR3. DNA of the CDR3: TGTGCCAGCAGGAGGGGACAGGGAGAATCACCCCTCCACTTT. Residues: CASRRGQGESPLHF.

The rearrangement links TRBV28 to TRBJ2-1, with 13 bases matching TRBD2. From germline, CDR1 is MDHEN and CDR2 SYDVKM. J lost 8 bases, V lost 6 bases, and 7 bases had no gene match. CDR3 length equals 15 residues. In DNA, the CDR3 is TGTGCCAGCAGACCCGGGACTAGCGGGGCATATGAGCAGTTCTTC. This encodes CASRPGTSGAYEQFF. Drawing the rest from reference TRBV28 and TRBJ2-1, the complete variable domain is DVKVTQSSRYLVKRTGEKVFLECVQDMDHENMFWYRQDPGLGLRLIYFSYDVKMKEKGDIPEGYSVSREKKERFSLILESASTNQTSMYLCASRPGTSGAYEQFFGPGTRLTVL.

The chain combines TRBV6-2 or TRBV6-3 with TRBJ1-2, with D unresolved. Trimming removed 4 bases from V and 4 bases from J, with 16 bases in between. CDR1 and CDR2 (germline): MNHEY, SVGEGT. The CDR3 contains 15 residues. The CDR3 loop is CASSSILGGSYGYTF. In DNA, the CDR3 is TGTGCCAGCAGTTCCATATTAGGAGGGAGCTATGGCTACACCTTC.

The chain couples TRBV28 to TRBJ1-1; 7 bases are shared with TRBD1. V dropped 6 bases and J dropped 5; count of bases not matched to a gene: 6. This CDR3 spans 13 amino acids. The V gene's germline CDR1 is MDHEN and CDR2 SYDVKM. This CDR3 is CASRNRGLTEAFF. CDR3 nucleotides: TGTGCCAGCAGAAACAGGGGTCTGACTGAAGCTTTCTTT.

The rearrangement joins TRBV14 to TRBJ2-7, with no clear D. Germline assignment: CDR1 SGHDN and CDR2 FVKESK. The CDR3 has 14 amino acids. Trimming took 1 base from V and 0 from J, leaving 7 bases between them. Here the CDR3 DNA reads TGTGCCAGCAGCCAAGCCCCAGGCTCCTACGAGCAGTACTTC. It translates to CASSQAPGSYEQYF.

The gene calls are TRBV4-2 and TRBJ2-1, with D tentatively TRBD2 (6 bases). The CDR3 extends over 15 amino acids. Trimming cost V 1 base and J 4 bases, with 11 bases left between them. The germline gives CDR1 LGHNA, CDR2 YNFKEQ. The CDR3 here is CASSQVAGRYNEQFF. The CDR3 DNA follows: TGTGCCAGCAGCCAAGTCGCGGGAAGGTACAATGAGCAGTTCTTC.

The chain is built from TRBV14 and TRBJ1-5; D call uncertain. The V gene's germline CDR1 is SGHDN and CDR2 FVKESK. This CDR3 has 13 amino acids. Trimming took off 0 bases at V and 3 bases at J, with 3 bases between the two ends. The CDR3, as DNA: TGTGCCAGCAGCCAAGACCTCAATCAGCCCCAGCATTTT. This sequence encodes CASSQDLNQPQHF.

This clonotype came up a few times. V usage is TRBV29-1 and J usage is TRBJ1-1, with TRBD1 matching 10 bases. Per the germline V gene, CDR1 is SQVTM and CDR2 is ANQGSEA. CDR3 length: 15 residues. V lost 3 bases to trimming and J lost 4 bases; unmatched junction nucleotides: 8. The CDR3, as DNA: TGCAGCGTTGACGGGGACAGGGGACCCCTCACTGAAGCTTTCTTT. It yields the protein CSVDGDRGPLTEAFF.

V and J are TRBV20-1 and TRBJ1-2, with 8 bases aligning to TRBD1. This CDR3 is built from 14 residues. The germline CDR1 and CDR2 sequences are DFQATT and SNEGSKA (reference sequence). V shed 0 bases and J 8 bases; nucleotides not matched to a gene: 8. Here the CDR3 reads CSARDRQGQQGYTF. CDR3 bases: TGCAGTGCTAGAGACCGACAGGGGCAACAGGGCTACACCTTC.

The chain links TRBV20-1 to TRBJ1-2, with D possibly matching TRBD1 (5 bases). V lost 6 bases, J lost 2 bases, and 16 bases lay in between. The germline CDR1 and CDR2 sequences are DFQATT and SNEGSKA (reference sequence). This CDR3 comprises 14 residues. The CDR3 reads CSASSGNINYGYTF. Written as DNA, the CDR3 is TGCAGTGCCTCCTCAGGGAATATCAACTATGGCTACACCTTC.

The chain links TRBV12-3 or TRBV12-4 to TRBJ2-7, with D possibly called TRBD1 or TRBD2 (5 bases each). The V end was cut by 0 bases, the J end by 2 bases, with 20 bases between. The CDR3 loop spans 18 amino acids. CDR3 residues: CASSLAPRLGERPYEQYF. The CDR3 bases are TGTGCCAGCAGTTTAGCGCCGCGGCTAGGGGAGCGGCCCTACGAGCAGTACTTC.

This sequence joins TRBV6-2 or TRBV6-3 and TRBJ2-7; no firm D call. V was trimmed by 7 bases and J by 2 bases, leaving 9 bases between them. Germline V gene data show CDR1 as MNHEY and CDR2 as SVGEGT. This CDR3 has 12 residues. The CDR3 spells CASTDKPYEQYF. CDR3 coding DNA: TGTGCCAGCACTGACAAGCCCTACGAGCAGTACTTC.

This clonotype was observed a handful of times. This chain connects TRBV19 to TRBJ2-2; no definite D call. CDR3 size: 13 residues. V was shortened by 6 bases and J by 6 bases, with 11 bases between the two germline ends. Germline V gene sequence: CDR1 LNHDA, CDR2 SQIVND (reference sequence). The CDR3 loop reads CASSVRVPGELFF. The CDR3 region has the DNA TGTGCCAGTAGCGTTAGGGTGCCCGGGGAGCTGTTTTTT. The whole variable domain, remainder taken from reference TRBV19 and TRBJ2-2, is DGGITQSPKYLFRKEGQNVTLSCEQNLNHDAMYWYRQDPGQGLRLIYYSQIVNDFQKGDIAEGYSVSREKKESFPLTVTSAQKNPTAFYLCASSVRVPGELFFGEGSRLTVL.

The chain is built from TRBV28 and TRBJ2-7, with D perhaps matching TRBD1 (5 bases). Germline-derived CDR1 and CDR2 are MDHEN and SYDVKM. The CDR3 consists of 15 residues. The V end lost 3 bases, the J end lost 1 base, and 13 bases lay between the germline ends. CDR3 amino acids: CASSFQTAVSYEQYF. CDR3 coding DNA: TGTGCCAGCAGTTTCCAGACAGCCGTATCCTACGAGCAGTACTTC.

This clonotype has a handful of counts. The chain carries TRBV18 and TRBJ1-1; 7 bases are shared with TRBD1. From germline, CDR1 is KGHSH and CDR2 LQKENI. The CDR3 is 14 amino acids. With 6 bases clipped from V and 3 bases from J, the junction kept 7 bases outside the gene matches. The DNA of the CDR3 is TGTGCCAGCTCTCGCAACAGGGGCGACACTGAAGCTTTCTTT. It yields the protein CASSRNRGDTEAFF.

The sample holds a few counts of this clonotype. CDR3 sequence reads: CATRPSATYEQYF. The CDR3 DNA is TGTGCCACCCGACCCAGTGCGACCTACGAGCAGTACTTC. V is TRBV15 and J is TRBJ2-7, with unresolved D. The V and J ends lost 8 bases and 2 bases respectively, with 13 bases between them. There are 13 residues in the CDR3. CDR1 LNHNV and CDR2 YYDKDF come from the germline V gene (reference sequence).

This CDR3 reads CASSYGASNQPQHF. CDR3 sequence (DNA): TGTGCCAGCAGTTACGGGGCGAGCAATCAGCCCCAGCATTTT. The gene calls are TRBV6-2 or TRBV6-3 and TRBJ1-5; D possibly corresponds to TRBD1 (5 bases). Germline loops: CDR1 MNHEY, CDR2 SVGEGT. The V end was cut by 2 bases, the J end by 1 base, with 6 bases between. The CDR3 spans 14 residues.

The CDR3 spells CASSLTSGRGYEQYF. CDR3 DNA: TGTGCCAGCAGTCTGACTAGCGGGAGAGGTTACGAGCAGTACTTC. The chain combines TRBV27 with TRBJ2-7; the match to TRBD2 covers 12 bases. The CDR3 extends over 15 amino acids. Germline V CDR1 and CDR2: MNHEY, SMNVEV (reference sequence). The trim removed 5 bases at V and 4 bases at J, leaving 6 bases unmatched.

The V gene is TRBV15, the J gene TRBJ2-7, with a tentative D call TRBD2 (6 bases). CDR3 size: 15 residues. CDR1 LNHNV and CDR2 YYDKDF come from the germline V gene (reference sequence). V lost 0 bases and J 7 bases, leaving 16 bases between the germline ends. The CDR3 loop reads CATSRDPGGTDEQYF. The CDR3 coding sequence is TGTGCCACCAGCAGAGATCCGGGCGGGACCGATGAGCAGTACTTC.

This clonotype came up a few times. V is TRBV7-6 and J is TRBJ2-3; D is unclear. The V and J ends lost 1 base and 0 bases respectively, with 8 bases between them. The CDR3 has 15 amino acids. Germline V gene lookup returns CDR1 SGHVS and CDR2 FNYEAQ. In nucleotides, the CDR3 is TGTGCCAGCAGCTTAGGCCCCCTTAGCACAGATACGCAGTATTTT. Its protein is CASSLGPLSTDTQYF.

This sequence joins TRBV28 and TRBJ2-7, with 10 nucleotides matching TRBD2. Germline V gives CDR1 MDHEN, CDR2 SYDVKM. Trimming took 5 bases from V and 0 from J; bases not matched to a gene: 7. The CDR3 is 16 amino acids. DNA for the CDR3: TGTGCCAGCAGTGGACTAGCGGTTACGAGCTCCTACGAGCAGTACTTC. Protein product: CASSGLAVTSSYEQYF. The whole variable domain, remainder taken from reference TRBV28 and TRBJ2-7, is DVKVTQSSRYLVKRTGEKVFLECVQDMDHENMFWYRQDPGLGLRLIYFSYDVKMKEKGDIPEGYSVSREKKERFSLILESASTNQTSMYLCASSGLAVTSSYEQYFGPGTRLTVT.

This chain connects TRBV3-1 to TRBJ1-6; no definite D call. The V and J ends lost 2 bases and 2 bases respectively, with 13 bases between them. Germline-derived CDR1 and CDR2 are LGHDT and YNNKEL (reference sequence). The CDR3 runs 17 residues. The CDR3 loop is CASSQSWQDPYNSPLHF. In DNA, the CDR3 is TGTGCCAGCAGCCAAAGCTGGCAGGACCCCTATAATTCACCCCTCCACTTT.